This T cell receptor (beta chain) derives from a study of T cell responses to AZD1222 COVID-19 vaccine. Study results and caveats: After the peak T cell response, and only then, were repertoires sampled. The breadth and depth of Spike-specific TCRs increased once two AZD1222 doses had been given.

A remark on this clone: Antigen unknown.

Clones were read by immunoSEQ multiplex PCR, and TCRdb kept only the in-frame ones, dropping some. The data contain 140,000 to 150,000 clones, about nine tenths of them singletons. The study pooled second doses at about 4 or about 12 weeks. Germline V CDR1 and CDR2: MRHNA, SNTAGT. V dropped 6 bases and J dropped 4 bases, with 21 bases sitting between them. This CDR3 is built from 16 residues. This TCR was sampled from an adult who received the AZD1222 COVID-19 vaccine. The sample here was peripheral blood, taken 28 days after the second AZD1222 dose. The genes are TRBV6-4 and TRBJ1-2, with D uncertain. This chain's CDR3 is CASSQTPGSPLYGYTF. The CDR3 DNA reads as TGTGCCAGCAGCCAAACCCCCGGGTCCCCCCTCTATGGCTACACCTTC.